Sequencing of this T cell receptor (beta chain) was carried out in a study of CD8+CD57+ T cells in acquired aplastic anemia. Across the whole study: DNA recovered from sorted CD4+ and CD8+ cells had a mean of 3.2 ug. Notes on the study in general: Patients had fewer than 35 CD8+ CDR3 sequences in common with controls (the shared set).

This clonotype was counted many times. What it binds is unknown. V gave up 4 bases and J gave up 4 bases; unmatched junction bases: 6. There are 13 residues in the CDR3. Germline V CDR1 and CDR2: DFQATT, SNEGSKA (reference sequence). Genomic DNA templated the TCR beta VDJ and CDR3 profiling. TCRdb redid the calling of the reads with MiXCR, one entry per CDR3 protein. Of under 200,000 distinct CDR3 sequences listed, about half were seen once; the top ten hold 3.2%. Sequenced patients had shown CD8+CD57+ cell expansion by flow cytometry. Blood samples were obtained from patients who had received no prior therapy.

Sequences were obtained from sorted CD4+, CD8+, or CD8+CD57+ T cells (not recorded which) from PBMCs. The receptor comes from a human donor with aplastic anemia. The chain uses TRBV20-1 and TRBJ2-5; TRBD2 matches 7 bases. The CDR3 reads CSATSSGRETQYF. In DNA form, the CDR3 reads TGCAGTGCTACATCTAGCGGTAGAGAGACCCAGTACTTC.